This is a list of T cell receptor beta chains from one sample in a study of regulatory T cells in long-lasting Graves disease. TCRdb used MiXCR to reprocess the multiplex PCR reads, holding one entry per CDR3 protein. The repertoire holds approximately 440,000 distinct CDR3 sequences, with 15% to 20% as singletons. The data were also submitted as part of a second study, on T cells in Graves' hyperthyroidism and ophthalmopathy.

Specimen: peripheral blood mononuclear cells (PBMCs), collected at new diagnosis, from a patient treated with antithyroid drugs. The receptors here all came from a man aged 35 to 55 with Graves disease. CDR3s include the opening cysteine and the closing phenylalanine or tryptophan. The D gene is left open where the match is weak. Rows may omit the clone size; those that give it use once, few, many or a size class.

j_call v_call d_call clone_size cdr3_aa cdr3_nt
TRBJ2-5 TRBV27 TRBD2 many CASSPGLAGAETQYF TGTGCCAGCAGCCCGGGACTAGCGGGAGCTGAGACCCAGTACTTC
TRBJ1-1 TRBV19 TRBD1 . CASSTGTGTEAFF TGTGCCAGTAGTACCGGGACAGGCACTGAAGCTTTCTTT
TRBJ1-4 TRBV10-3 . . CAISSIANEKLFF TGTGCCATCAGCTCCATAGCTAATGAAAAACTGTTTTTT
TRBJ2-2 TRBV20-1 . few CSAMGRGGSGELFF TGCAGTGCTATGGGCAGGGGAGGATCCGGGGAGCTGTTTTTT
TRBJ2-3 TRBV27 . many CASSPGFGTSTDTQYF TGTGCCAGCAGTCCCGGGTTCGGAACCAGCACAGATACGCAGTATTTT
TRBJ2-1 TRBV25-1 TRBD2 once CASSASRGSGRRGEQFF TGTGCCAGCAGTGCATCAAGGGGTAGCGGGAGGAGGGGTGAGCAGTTCTTC
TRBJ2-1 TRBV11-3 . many CASSLLGYLDEQFF TGTGCCAGCAGCTTACTAGGGTATCTCGATGAGCAGTTCTTC
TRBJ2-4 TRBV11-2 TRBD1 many CASSLGDRGLRNIQYF TGTGCCAGCAGCTTAGGGGACAGGGGGCTGCGGAACATTCAGTACTTC
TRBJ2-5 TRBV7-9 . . CASSPSRMGRETQYF TGTGCCAGCAGCCCCTCCCGCATGGGACGGGAGACCCAGTACTTC
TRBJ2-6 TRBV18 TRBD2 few CASSRPGLAFGANVLTF TGTGCCAGCTCACGACCGGGACTAGCGTTTGGGGCCAACGTCCTGACTTTC
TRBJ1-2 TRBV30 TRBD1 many CAWRGGQGVYGYTF TGTGCCTGGCGGGGAGGACAGGGTGTCTATGGCTACACCTTC
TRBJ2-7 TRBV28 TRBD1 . CASSLVGRGTEQYF TGTGCCAGCAGTTTGGTGGGCAGGGGGACCGAGCAGTACTTC
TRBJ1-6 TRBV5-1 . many CASSLALQGQGSPLHF TGCGCCAGCAGCTTGGCCTTGCAGGGGCAGGGGTCACCCCTCCACTTT
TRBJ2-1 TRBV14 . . CASSQSPGWGGNNEQFF TGTGCCAGCAGCCAAAGCCCCGGGTGGGGTGGCAACAATGAGCAGTTCTTC
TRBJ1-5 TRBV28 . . CASSRATANSNQPQHF TGTGCCAGCAGTCGCGCGACAGCAAATAGCAATCAGCCCCAGCATTTT
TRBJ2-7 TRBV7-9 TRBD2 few CASSWTSGSHEQYF TGTGCCAGCAGCTGGACTAGCGGGAGCCACGAGCAGTACTTC
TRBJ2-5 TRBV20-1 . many CSAREGREETQYF TGCAGTGCTAGAGAGGGCAGGGAAGAGACCCAGTACTTC
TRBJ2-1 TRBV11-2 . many CASSLGARSSYNEQFF TGTGCCAGCAGCTTAGGAGCCAGGAGCTCCTACAATGAGCAGTTCTTC
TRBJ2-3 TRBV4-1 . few CASSPLLGGDTQYF TGCGCCAGCAGCCCTCTCTTAGGCGGAGATACGCAGTATTTT
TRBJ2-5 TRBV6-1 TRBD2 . CASRAGPPEGETQYF TGTGCCAGCAGAGCGGGACCCCCCGAGGGCGAGACCCAGTACTTC
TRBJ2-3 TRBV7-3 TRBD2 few CASSLLGLADLTDTQYF TGTGCCAGCAGCTTATTGGGACTAGCGGACCTCACGGATACGCAGTATTTT
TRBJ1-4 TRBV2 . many CASRAGTRASGLFF TGTGCCAGCAGAGCCGGGACACGCGCGTCTGGGCTGTTTTTT
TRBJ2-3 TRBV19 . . CATIEGARQYF TGTGCCACGATCGAAGGGGCCCGACAGTATTTT
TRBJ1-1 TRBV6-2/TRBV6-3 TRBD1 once CASSKGQGRMHTEAFF TGTGCCAGCAGTAAAGGACAGGGGAGGATGCACACTGAAGCTTTCTTT
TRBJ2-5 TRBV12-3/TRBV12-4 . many CASRRKETQYF TGTGCCAGCAGGAGAAAAGAGACCCAGTACTTC
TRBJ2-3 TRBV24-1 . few CATSDPRPGITDTQYF TGTGCCACCAGTGACCCCAGACCGGGAATCACAGATACGCAGTATTTT
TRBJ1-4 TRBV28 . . CASSFGGKKLFF TGTGCCAGCAGTTTTGGGGGTAAAAAACTGTTTTTT
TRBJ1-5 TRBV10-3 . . CAISEVSQPQHF TGTGCCATCAGTGAGGTCTCCCAGCCCCAGCATTTT
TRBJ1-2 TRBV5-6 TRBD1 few CASSLAGTDLYGYTF TGTGCCAGCAGCTTGGCCGGGACAGACCTCTATGGCTACACCTTC
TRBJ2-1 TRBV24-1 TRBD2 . CATSPGLAPYNEQFF TGTGCCACCAGCCCGGGACTAGCGCCTTACAATGAGCAGTTCTTC
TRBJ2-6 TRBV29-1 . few CSAFGSGANVLTF TGCAGCGCCTTCGGCTCTGGGGCCAACGTCCTGACTTTC
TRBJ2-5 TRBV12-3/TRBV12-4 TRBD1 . CASSPLRGQGGETQYF TGTGCCAGCAGTCCCCTACGAGGACAGGGGGGAGAGACCCAGTACTTC
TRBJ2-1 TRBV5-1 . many CASSRDPVEGQFF TGCGCCAGCAGCCGGGACCCAGTGGAAGGGCAGTTCTTC
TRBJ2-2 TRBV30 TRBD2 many CAWKDLAGAGELFF TGTGCCTGGAAGGATCTAGCGGGAGCCGGGGAGCTGTTTTTT
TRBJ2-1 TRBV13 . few CASSLELKGGEQFF TGTGCCAGCAGCTTAGAACTAAAGGGCGGCGAGCAGTTCTTC
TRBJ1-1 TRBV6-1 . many CASTLGRTNTEAFF TGTGCCAGCACCTTGGGCAGAACGAACACTGAAGCTTTCTTT
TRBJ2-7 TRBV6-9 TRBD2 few CASSFRTSGTPGYEQYF TGTGCCAGCAGTTTCCGGACTAGCGGGACCCCGGGGTACGAGCAGTACTTC
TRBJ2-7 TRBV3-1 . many CASSQNDLSYEQYF TGTGCCAGCAGCCAGAACGACCTATCCTACGAGCAGTACTTC
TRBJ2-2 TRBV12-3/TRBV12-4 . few CASSLLVGAESGELFF TGTGCCAGCAGTTTATTAGTAGGGGCGGAGTCGGGGGAGCTGTTTTTT
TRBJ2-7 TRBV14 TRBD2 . CASSLPGLAEYEQYF TGTGCCAGCAGCCTACCGGGACTAGCGGAATACGAGCAGTACTTC
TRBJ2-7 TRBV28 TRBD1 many CASSPPGQGLYEQYF TGTGCCAGCAGCCCACCGGGACAGGGCCTCTACGAGCAGTACTTC
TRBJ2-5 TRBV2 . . CASSEAPDSQETQYF TGTGCCAGCAGTGAAGCCCCGGACAGTCAAGAGACCCAGTACTTC
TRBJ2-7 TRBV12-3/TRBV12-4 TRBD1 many CASTPRDRVHEQYF TGTGCCAGCACCCCCCGGGACAGGGTTCACGAGCAGTACTTC
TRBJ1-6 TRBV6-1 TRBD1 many CASSRGQVLGSPLHF TGTGCCAGCAGTCGCGGACAGGTCCTGGGTTCACCCCTCCACTTT
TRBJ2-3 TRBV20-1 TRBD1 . CSAQDRGRSTDTQYF TGCAGTGCTCAGGACAGGGGCAGAAGCACAGATACGCAGTATTTT
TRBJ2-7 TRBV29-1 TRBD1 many CSVELGQVSYEQYF TGCAGCGTTGAATTAGGACAGGTCTCCTACGAGCAGTACTTC
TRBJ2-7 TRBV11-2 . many CASSQGGDEQYF TGTGCCAGCAGCCAAGGGGGGGACGAGCAGTACTTC
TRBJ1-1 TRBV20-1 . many CSARTGQHTEAFF TGCAGTGCTAGAACCGGACAGCACACTGAAGCTTTCTTT